Each of the 26 T cell receptor beta chains below was sequenced from the same sample in a study of long-term antiretroviral therapy in people with HIV. At survey level, the immunoSEQ assay was run in its v3.0 version. Method: immunoSEQ multiplex PCR; TCRdb's copy keeps in-frame clones and lacks some. The data contain about 20,000 clones, just over 85% of them singletons. This sample comprised unsorted PBMCs, obtained 1.3 years after starting antiretroviral therapy. The receptors shown here come from a man between 60 and 70 years old with HIV.

The genes are TRBV7-2 and TRBJ2-3, with unresolved D. With 3 bases removed from V and 7 bases from J, the gap between germline ends came to 8 bases. Germline assignment: CDR1 SGHTA and CDR2 FQGNSA. There are 12 residues in the CDR3. CDR3 loop: CASSLWRNTQYF. The CDR3 nucleotides are TGTGCCAGCAGCTTGTGGCGTAATACGCAGTATTTT.

This clone was counted only a few times. V and J are TRBV18 and TRBJ2-1, with D maybe TRBD1 (5 bases). V was trimmed by 3 bases and J by 4 bases, leaving 10 bases between them. Germline CDR1 reads KGHSH; CDR2 reads LQKENI. The length of the CDR3 is 14 residues. CDR3 DNA sequence: TGTGCCAGCTCACCGACTGACAGTTACAATGAGCAGTTCTTC. Protein sequence: CASSPTDSYNEQFF.

This rearrangement joins TRBV2 to TRBJ2-3; no reliable D call. CDR1 is SNHLY and CDR2 is FYNNEI in the germline V gene. The CDR3 has 13 residues. Trimming cost V 3 bases and J 4 bases, with 8 bases left between them. CDR3 residues: CASSDGRADTQYF. CDR3 coding DNA: TGTGCCAGCAGTGACGGGCGTGCAGATACGCAGTATTTT.

V is TRBV5-1 and J is TRBJ2-5; TRBD2 matches at 8 bases. V trimming: 0 bases; J trimming: 5 bases; junction bases outside the gene matches: 6. CDR1 is SGHRS, CDR2 YFSETQ, per germline. This CDR3 contains 15 residues. The DNA for the CDR3 is TGCGCCAGCAGCTTGGTCCTAGCGGGCCGTGAGACCCAGTACTTC. Protein sequence: CASSLVLAGRETQYF.

V gene TRBV4-2 combines with J gene TRBJ2-1; TRBD1 or TRBD2 may be the D gene (5 bases each). The CDR3 runs 16 residues. Looked up from germline, CDR1 is LGHNA and CDR2 is YNFKEQ. V was cut by 0 bases and J by 3 bases, with 12 bases left in between. CDR3 DNA: TGTGCCAGCAGCCAAGAAGAGGGGTTATTCTACAATGAGCAGTTCTTC. It encodes CASSQEEGLFYNEQFF.

CDR3 region: CASSPTVRVGGEQYF. CDR3 nucleotides: TGCGCCAGCAGCCCGACCGTAAGGGTAGGGGGCGAGCAGTACTTC. The chain is built from TRBV5-1 and TRBJ2-7; a possible D gene is TRBD1 (6 bases). Germline V CDR1 and CDR2: SGHRS, YFSETQ. V lost 4 bases to trimming and J lost 6 bases, with 20 bases between them. The length of the CDR3 is 15 residues.

A single count supports this clone. This chain links TRBV5-1 with TRBJ2-3, with 7 bases identical to TRBD2. V dropped 7 bases and J dropped 1; count of bases not matched to a gene: 6. This CDR3 contains 14 residues. Germline assignment: CDR1 SGHRS and CDR2 YFSETQ. In nucleotides, the CDR3 is TGCGCCAGCTATAGCGGGCCCCGCACAGATACGCAGTATTTT. It yields the protein CASYSGPRTDTQYF.

This clone was seen a handful of times. The chain has TRBV4-3 and TRBJ2-7, with TRBD1 identical over 7 bases. Trimming removed 2 bases from V and 4 bases from J; junction bases left unmatched: 11. Germline V lookup: CDR1 LGHNA, CDR2 YSLEER. There are 16 residues in the CDR3. The CDR3 DNA sequence: TGCGCCAGCAGCCAAAGGGCCGGACAGGACTTATACGAGCAGTACTTC. It translates to CASSQRAGQDLYEQYF.

The chain links TRBV9 to TRBJ1-2; D unresolved. CDR3 size: 14 residues. The germline V gene has CDR1 SGDLS and CDR2 YYNGEE. Trimming took 0 bases from V and 5 from J, leaving 11 bases between them. In nucleotides, the CDR3 is TGTGCCAGCAGCGTAGACCGTCGTGGGTATGGCTACACCTTC. This gives the protein CASSVDRRGYGYTF.

The sample holds a few counts of this clone. The chain is built from TRBV4-1 and TRBJ1-5; tentative D call: TRBD1 (5 bases). V lost 0 bases to trimming and J lost 6 bases, with 15 bases between them. Per the germline V gene, CDR1 is MGHRA and CDR2 is YSYEKL. CDR3 size: 16 residues. The CDR3 sequence is CASSQDRARVAQPQHF. DNA of the CDR3: TGCGCCAGCAGCCAAGATAGAGCCAGGGTAGCTCAGCCCCAGCATTTT.

This chain uses TRBV4-3 with TRBJ1-4, with D possibly TRBD1 on 5 matching bases. The germline V and J ends were trimmed by 1 base and 8 bases, with 14 bases remaining between them. The CDR3 contains 15 residues. The V gene's germline CDR1 is LGHNA and CDR2 YSLEER. The CDR3 here is CASSQVGGVGEKLFF. CDR3 sequence (DNA): TGCGCCAGCAGCCAAGTGGGGGGGGTAGGCGAAAAACTGTTTTTT.

The genes are TRBV7-2 and TRBJ2-3, with D hard to call. Deletions cut 5 bases from V and 5 bases from J, with 11 bases between. The CDR3 runs 13 residues. CDR1 and CDR2 from the germline V gene are SGHTA and FQGNSA. The CDR3 bases are TGTGCCAGCAGCCTGAATAGACGAGATACGCAGTATTTT. It specifies CASSLNRRDTQYF. Using reference TRBV7-2 and TRBJ2-3 for the parts outside the CDR3, the full variable domain is GAGVSQSPSNKVTEKGKDVELRCDPISGHTALYWYRQSLGQGLEFLIYFQGNSAPDKSGLPSDRFSAERTGGSVSTLTIQRTQQEDSAVYLCASSLNRRDTQYFGPGTRLTVL.

The chain employs TRBV5-6 and TRBJ2-1, with D possibly matching TRBD1 (5 bases). In germline, CDR1 is SGHDT, CDR2 YYEEEE. The CDR3 consists of 16 residues. V was shortened by 2 bases and J by 4 bases, with 16 bases between the two germline ends. CDR3 in amino acids: CASSFRVDTNYNEQFF. The CDR3, as DNA: TGTGCCAGCAGCTTTCGCGTGGACACTAATTACAATGAGCAGTTCTTC. Combining the CDR3 with reference TRBV5-6 and TRBJ2-1 gives the whole variable domain DAGVTQSPTHLIKTRGQQVTLRCSPKSGHDTVSWYQQALGQGPQFIFQYYEEEERQRGNFPDRFSGHQFPNYSSELNVNALLLGDSALYLCASSFRVDTNYNEQFFGPGTRLTVL.

The chain is built from TRBV7-2 and TRBJ2-1; D ambiguous. The CDR3 covers 13 residues. Trimming stripped 2 bases from V and 9 bases from J, with 11 bases between. The germline gives CDR1 SGHTA, CDR2 FQGNSA. CDR3 sequence (DNA): TGTGCCAGCAGCTTAAGCCCAACAAGTGAGCAGTTCTTC. Its protein product is CASSLSPTSEQFF.

This clone has a handful of counts. The chain combines TRBV14 with TRBJ2-1, with D possibly matching TRBD2 (5 bases). Germline V CDR1 and CDR2: SGHDN, FVKESK. Trimming took 8 bases from V and 9 from J, leaving 8 bases between them. This CDR3 has 10 residues. The CDR3 DNA sequence: TGTGCCAGCCTAGGGAGTGAGCAGTTCTTC. This codes for CASLGSEQFF.

This chain connects TRBV19 to TRBJ1-2; 10 bases are a match to TRBD1. Germline assignment: CDR1 LNHDA and CDR2 SQIVND (reference sequence). V lost 11 bases, J lost 2 bases, and 8 bases stayed unmatched. This CDR3 has 14 residues. CDR3 loop: CAVDRGRSNYGYTF. In DNA, the CDR3 is TGTGCCGTTGACAGGGGGCGTTCGAACTATGGCTACACCTTC.

V gene TRBV28 combines with J gene TRBJ1-6; perhaps TRBD1 as D (5 bases). Germline values: CDR1 MDHEN, CDR2 SYDVKM. Trimming left V 5 bases short and J 0 bases short, with 14 bases between. The CDR3 covers 17 residues. The CDR3 nucleotides are TGTGCCAGCAGTCCCCACCCCCAGGGCTCCTATAATTCACCCCTCCACTTT. It translates to CASSPHPQGSYNSPLHF.

This clone is classed as large. The chain combines TRBV11-3 with TRBJ2-1, with D maybe TRBD1 (6 bases). This CDR3 is 13 amino acids long. Germline-derived CDR1 and CDR2 are SGHNT and YENEEA. V was cut by 5 bases and J by 6 bases, with 11 bases left in between. The CDR3 spells CASSPTGLNEQFF. The CDR3 DNA is TGTGCCAGCAGCCCGACAGGACTCAATGAGCAGTTCTTC.

The chain employs TRBV7-9 and TRBJ2-3; 7 bases agree with TRBD1. Unmatched junction bases numbered 5, after V lost 5 bases and J lost 3 bases. There are 14 residues in the CDR3. Germline values: CDR1 SEHNR, CDR2 FQNEAQ (reference sequence). Here the CDR3 reads CASSTRTGTDTQYF. As DNA, the CDR3 is TGTGCCAGCAGCACAAGGACAGGTACAGATACGCAGTATTTT.

The chain joins TRBV10-2 to TRBJ2-7; maybe TRBD1 (5 bases). V dropped 2 bases and J dropped 0 bases, with 8 bases sitting between them. The CDR3 runs to 14 residues. Germline CDR1 WSHSY, CDR2 SAAADI. The CDR3 reads CASSEQGPSYEQYF. Written as DNA, the CDR3 is TGCGCCAGCAGTGAGCAGGGCCCCTCCTACGAGCAGTACTTC.

The chain uses TRBV21-1 and TRBJ1-1; the D call TRBD1 from the table was never checked on the DNA. TRBV21-1 is an annotated pseudogene. The CDR3 consists of 17 residues. The CDR3 DNA is TGTGCCAGCAGCCCAGGGTGGGACAGGGGGCAAATAGGTGAAGCTTTCTTT. Encoded protein: CASSPGWDRGQIGEAFF.

This chain connects TRBV2 to TRBJ2-1; 11 bases match TRBD1. Germline CDR1 SNHLY, CDR2 FYNNEI. Germline trimming cut 9 bases from V and 6 bases from J; bases unmatched to any gene: 10. The length of the CDR3 is 15 residues. The CDR3 region is CASLLPGQGANEQFF. CDR3 coding DNA: TGTGCCAGTCTACTACCCGGACAGGGGGCCAATGAGCAGTTCTTC.

The chain is built from TRBV6-5 and TRBJ1-3, with D unclear. Trimming took off 2 bases at V and 8 bases at J, with 4 bases between the two ends. Germline CDR1 and CDR2: MNHEY and SVGAGI. CDR3 length: 11 residues. CDR3 residues: CASSYGDTIYF. The CDR3 coding sequence is TGTGCCAGCAGTTACGGGGACACCATATATTTT.

The chain joins TRBV6-6 to TRBJ2-3; D is undetermined. Germline V gives CDR1 MNHNY, CDR2 SVGAGI (reference sequence). The CDR3 covers 10 residues. V dropped 2 bases and J dropped 6 bases, with 0 bases sitting between them. The CDR3 nucleotides read TGTGCCAGCAGTTACGATACGCAGTATTTT. This sequence encodes CASSYDTQYF.

This clone was seen a handful of times. The chain joins TRBV14 to TRBJ2-7; D tentatively reads TRBD1 or TRBD2 (5 bases each). The CDR3 is 14 amino acids. The V end lost 5 bases, the J end lost 5 bases, and 16 bases lay between the germline ends. In germline, CDR1 is SGHDN, CDR2 FVKESK. DNA of the CDR3: TGTGCCAGCAGCGGCCGCTGGGGACGGAACGAGCAGTACTTC. Protein: CASSGRWGRNEQYF.

The genes are TRBV5-1 and TRBJ2-1, with D perhaps given as TRBD1 or TRBD2 (5 bases each). CDR1 SGHRS and CDR2 YFSETQ come from the germline V gene. The CDR3 contains 14 residues. Trimming pared 5 bases from V and 8 bases from J, leaving 17 bases between. The CDR3 sequence: CASRPGTLGDEQFF. The CDR3 DNA follows: TGCGCCAGCAGGCCCGGGACCCTAGGGGATGAGCAGTTCTTC. The complete variable domain, with remaining parts taken from reference TRBV5-1 and TRBJ2-1, reads KAGVTQTPRYLIKTRGQQVTLSCSPISGHRSVSWYQQTPGQGLQFLFEYFSETQRNKGNFPGRFSGRQFSNSRSEMNVSTLELGDSALYLCASRPGTLGDEQFFGPGTRLTVL.